A single sample is the source of the 18 T cell receptor beta chains below, sequenced in a study of blood T cell repertoires in COVID-19. Generated by immunoSEQ multiplex PCR, the TCRdb table keeps only in-frame clones and is missing some. The sample yields approximately 280,000 clones, 75% to 90% seen once. The sequenced sample consisted of PBMCs or T cells enriched from blood (not recorded which). Receptors originate from a woman aged 50 to 65 who had recovered from COVID-19.

This rearrangement joins TRBV12-5 to TRBJ1-2, with 11 nucleotides matching TRBD1. The V segment lost 1 base and the J segment 7 bases; nucleotides outside the gene matches: 5. Germline CDR1 LGHNT, CDR2 FRNRAP. The length of the CDR3 is 15 residues. DNA for the CDR3: TGTGCTAGTGGTTTGGGGACAGGGGGCTCGAGTGGCTACACCTTC. It translates to CASGLGTGGSSGYTF.

The chain uses TRBV7-2 and TRBJ1-5, with a possible D match to TRBD1 (5 bases). Trimming shortened V by 6 bases and J by 4 bases, and 10 bases separated the two germline ends. Germline V gene lookup returns CDR1 SGHTA and CDR2 FQGNSA. CDR3 length: 13 amino acids. In DNA form, the CDR3 reads TGTGCCAGCAGTAACCAGGGTAATCAGCCCCAGCATTTT. It yields the protein CASSNQGNQPQHF.

This CDR3 is CASSFSGGRDSPLHF. The CDR3 DNA reads TGTGCCAGCAGCTTCTCTGGGGGCCGGGATTCACCCCTCCACTTT. V is TRBV5-4 and J is TRBJ1-6; D perhaps matches TRBD1 (6 bases). V lost 2 bases and J lost 8, with 14 bases in between. This CDR3 comprises 15 residues. The germline V gene has CDR1 SGHNT and CDR2 YYREEE (reference sequence).

This clone showed up just a few times. The J gene is TRBJ2-1, the V gene TRBV2, with 9 bases matching TRBD1. V was pared by 8 bases and J by 5 bases, with 7 bases of the junction left unmatched. Germline CDR1 and CDR2: SNHLY and FYNNEI. The CDR3 runs to 14 residues. CDR3 region: CASVRDRVDNEQFF. The CDR3 coding sequence is TGTGCCAGCGTCCGGGACAGGGTGGACAATGAGCAGTTCTTC.

About this clone itself: In the same sample, other DNA sequences code for this CDR3. The genes are TRBV5-1 and TRBJ2-2; 10 positions agree with TRBD1. Unmatched junction bases numbered 4, after V lost 4 bases and J lost 1 base. The CDR3 is 16 residues long. Germline assignment: CDR1 SGHRS and CDR2 YFSETQ. The CDR3 DNA follows: TGCGCCAGCAGCCCGGGACAGGGGCGGAACACCGGGGAGCTGTTTTTT. Translated: CASSPGQGRNTGELFF.

The V and J genes are TRBV2 and TRBJ1-1, with a tentative D call TRBD1 (5 bases). The V end lost 4 bases, the J end lost 6 bases, and 15 bases lay between the germline ends. The germline V gene has CDR1 SNHLY and CDR2 FYNNEI. The CDR3 has 14 residues. This CDR3 is CASSVSAGHPEAFF. CDR3 coding DNA: TGTGCCAGCAGTGTTTCGGCAGGGCACCCTGAAGCTTTCTTT.

This chain connects TRBV27 to TRBJ1-4; TRBD1 is a possible D gene (6 bases). The ends were cut back, 2 bases at V and 4 bases at J, with 14 bases in the middle. CDR3 length: 16 amino acids. Germline-derived CDR1 and CDR2 are MNHEY and SMNVEV (reference sequence). The CDR3 DNA sequence: TGTGCCAGCAGTTTAAGCGTACAGGGCGATAATGAAAAACTGTTTTTT. Protein product: CASSLSVQGDNEKLFF.

Only a few counts were recorded for this clone. The rearrangement uses TRBV11-2 and TRBJ2-3; 13 bases are shared with TRBD2. Germline trimming cut 3 bases from V and 4 bases from J; bases unmatched to any gene: 4. The CDR3 has 16 amino acids. Germline V gene sequence: CDR1 SGHAT, CDR2 FQNNGV. This chain's CDR3 is CASSFGLAGVADTQYF. The CDR3, as DNA: TGTGCCAGCAGCTTCGGACTAGCGGGAGTCGCAGATACGCAGTATTTT.

CDR3 sequence: CASSLTGQGTDTQYF. CDR3 in DNA: TGTGCCAGCAGCCTAACGGGACAAGGTACAGATACGCAGTATTTT. The V call is TRBV3-1 (or the pseudogene TRBV3-2), the J call TRBJ2-3; TRBD1 is a possible D gene (6 bases). The V end was cut by 4 bases, the J end by 3 bases, with 14 bases between. Germline CDR1 is LGHDT and CDR2 is YNNKEL (reference sequence). The CDR3 length is 15 residues.

V and J are TRBV5-1 and TRBJ1-4; the D gene is possibly TRBD1 (5 bases). From germline, CDR1 is SGHRS and CDR2 YFSETQ. The CDR3 extends over 18 amino acids. The ends were cut back, 4 bases at V and 6 bases at J, with 25 bases in the middle. The CDR3 bases are TGCGCCAGCAGCCCTGGAAGGGAAGGTCTTGGGGCTGATGAAAAACTGTTTTTT. Its protein is CASSPGREGLGADEKLFF.

V usage is TRBV5-1 and J usage is TRBJ1-3, with a possible D match to TRBD1 (6 bases). CDR3 length: 14 amino acids. From germline, CDR1 is SGHRS and CDR2 YFSETQ. V was clipped by 4 bases and J by 2 bases, with 10 bases between them. The CDR3 DNA reads as TGCGCCAGCAGCGCACAGGGAACTGGAAACACCATATATTTT. Translated, it gives CASSAQGTGNTIYF.

This clone came up once. The J gene is TRBJ1-1, the V gene TRBV28, with D hard to call. Germline V gene sequence: CDR1 MDHEN, CDR2 SYDVKM. CDR3 length equals 15 residues. The germline V and J ends were trimmed by 5 bases and 5 bases, with 18 bases remaining between them. The CDR3 protein is CASSPPGRVRTEAFF. The DNA for the CDR3 is TGTGCCAGCAGTCCCCCCGGCCGAGTGAGGACTGAAGCTTTCTTT.

This chain joins TRBV5-1 and TRBJ2-1; TRBD2 matches 7 bases. V shed 5 bases, J shed 0 bases, and the junction held 2 bases outside the gene matches. Germline loops: CDR1 SGHRS, CDR2 YFSETQ. The CDR3 consists of 14 residues. Here the CDR3 DNA reads TGCGCCAGCAGTCCGGGAGGCTCCTACAATGAGCAGTTCTTC. Amino acids: CASSPGGSYNEQFF.

J is TRBJ2-7 and V is TRBV30; 7 positions agree with TRBD2. The V gene end was trimmed by 5 bases and the J gene end by 0 bases; junction bases not matched to a gene: 10. This CDR3 has 15 residues. Germline V gene data show CDR1 as GTSNPN and CDR2 as SVGIG (reference sequence). The CDR3 here is CAWDDPSGTSYEQYF. CDR3 nucleotide sequence: TGTGCCTGGGACGACCCTAGCGGCACCTCCTACGAGCAGTACTTC.

The rearrangement uses TRBV6-5 and TRBJ2-6; D is perhaps TRBD2 (5 bases). V lost 2 bases, J lost 0 bases, and 8 bases lay in between. Germline CDR1 is MNHEY and CDR2 is SVGAGI. The CDR3 totals 16 residues. The CDR3 sequence is CASSYEGSSGANVLTF. For the CDR3, the DNA is TGTGCCAGCAGTTACGAAGGGAGCTCTGGGGCCAACGTCCTGACTTTC.

This chain connects TRBV5-8 to TRBJ1-4; 7 nucleotides align to TRBD1. The germline V gene encodes CDR1 SGHTS and CDR2 YDEGEE. The V gene end was trimmed by 2 bases and the J gene end by 4 bases; junction bases not matched to a gene: 5. CDR3 length: 15 residues. DNA of the CDR3: TGTGCCAGCAGCTTACCGGGACAGAATAATGAAAAACTGTTTTTT. This translates into CASSLPGQNNEKLFF.

V and J are TRBV21-1 and TRBJ2-2; the D call of TRBD2 is as the table states it, not checked on the DNA. TRBV21-1 is listed as a pseudogene. The CDR3 spans 15 residues. The CDR3 loop is CASSQTGGNTGELFF. In DNA form, the CDR3 reads TGTGCCAGCAGCCAAACGGGGGGGAACACCGGGGAGCTGTTTTTT.

A single count supports this clone. The chain couples TRBV2 to TRBJ2-1; 9 nucleotides match TRBD2. CDR1 SNHLY and CDR2 FYNNEI come from the germline V gene. This CDR3 is built from 15 residues. Trimming took 6 bases from V and 8 from J; bases not matched to a gene: 11. CDR3 sequence reads: CASSLSGGTLHEQFF. The CDR3 DNA follows: TGTGCCAGCAGCCTCAGCGGGGGGACGCTACATGAGCAGTTCTTC.